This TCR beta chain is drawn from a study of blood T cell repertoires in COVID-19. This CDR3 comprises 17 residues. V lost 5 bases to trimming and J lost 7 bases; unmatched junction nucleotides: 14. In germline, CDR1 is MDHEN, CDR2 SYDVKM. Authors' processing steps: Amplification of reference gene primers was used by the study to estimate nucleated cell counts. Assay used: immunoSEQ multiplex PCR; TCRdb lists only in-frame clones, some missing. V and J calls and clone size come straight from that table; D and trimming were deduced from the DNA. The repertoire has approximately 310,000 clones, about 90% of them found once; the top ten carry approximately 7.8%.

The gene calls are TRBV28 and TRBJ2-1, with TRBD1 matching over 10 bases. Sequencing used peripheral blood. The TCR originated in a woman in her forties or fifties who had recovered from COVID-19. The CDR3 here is CASSTDRGLAFVNEQFF. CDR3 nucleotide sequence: TGTGCCAGCAGTACGGACAGGGGGTTAGCGTTTGTAAATGAGCAGTTCTTC.